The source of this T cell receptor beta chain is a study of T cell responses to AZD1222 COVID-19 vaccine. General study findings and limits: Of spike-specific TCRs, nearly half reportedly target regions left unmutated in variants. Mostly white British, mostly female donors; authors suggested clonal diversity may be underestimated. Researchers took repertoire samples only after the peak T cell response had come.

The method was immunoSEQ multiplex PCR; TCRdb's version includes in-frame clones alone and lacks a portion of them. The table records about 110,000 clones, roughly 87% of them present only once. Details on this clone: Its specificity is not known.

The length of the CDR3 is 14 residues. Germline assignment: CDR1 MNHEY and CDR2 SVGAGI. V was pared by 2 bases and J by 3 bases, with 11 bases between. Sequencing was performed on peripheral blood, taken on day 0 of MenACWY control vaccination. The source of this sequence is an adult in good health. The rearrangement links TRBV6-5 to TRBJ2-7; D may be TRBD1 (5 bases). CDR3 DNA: TGTGCCAGCAGTTACAATGGTGACAGCTACGAGCAGTACTTC. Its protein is CASSYNGDSYEQYF.